This record concerns one T cell receptor beta chain sequence. Its target is not known. Once RNA had been extracted, it was reverse transcribed into cDNA to act as the sequencing template. Libraries were prepared by immunoSEQ multiplex PCR; TCRdb keeps only in-frame clonotypes and omits some of them. The table includes 210,000 or so clones, approximately 72% detected once. V lost 4 bases and J lost 4, with 10 bases in between. The length of the CDR3 is 12 residues. In germline, CDR1 is GTSNPN, CDR2 SVGIG (reference sequence). Treatment indicated: oral pan-JAK inhibitor, 5-10 mg twice daily. Alopecia areata patients gave lesional scalp punch biopsies and peripheral blood samples. PBMCs provided sorted CD4+ and CD8+ T cells. The sample originates from a study of CD8+ T cells in alopecia areata. Points from the study as a whole: Researchers report lesional scalp, most notably alopecia totalis/universalis, outstripped normal scalp in clonality. Many expanded lesional clones persisted in scalp and blood during tofacitinib treatment.

Sequenced material: CD4+ T cells sorted from blood, taken at week 44, from a patient treated with tofacitinib. This TCR came from a human donor with alopecia areata. This sequence joins TRBV30 and TRBJ1-2; D gene unclear. CDR3 loop: CAWMGGSYGYTF. The CDR3 DNA sequence: TGTGCCTGGATGGGCGGCAGCTATGGCTACACCTTC.